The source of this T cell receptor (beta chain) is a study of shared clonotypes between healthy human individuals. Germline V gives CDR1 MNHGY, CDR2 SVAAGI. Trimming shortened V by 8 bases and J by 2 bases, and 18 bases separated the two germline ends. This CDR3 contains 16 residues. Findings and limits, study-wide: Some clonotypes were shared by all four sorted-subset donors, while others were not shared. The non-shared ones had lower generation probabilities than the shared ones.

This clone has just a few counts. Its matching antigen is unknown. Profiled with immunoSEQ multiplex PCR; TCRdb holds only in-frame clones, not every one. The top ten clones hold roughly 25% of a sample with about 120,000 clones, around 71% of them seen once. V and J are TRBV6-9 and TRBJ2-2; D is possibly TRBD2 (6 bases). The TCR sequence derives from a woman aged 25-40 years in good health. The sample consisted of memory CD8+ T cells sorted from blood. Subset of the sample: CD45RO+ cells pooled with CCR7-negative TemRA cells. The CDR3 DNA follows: TGTGCCAGCCCGATCGACCGGGGGACTAACACCGGGGAGCTGTTTTTT. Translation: CASPIDRGTNTGELFF.